The 8 T cell receptor beta chains presented below share a single source sample, sequenced in a study of CD8 T cells in Susac syndrome (dated by TCRdb to the late 2010s). The method behind the library was the immunoSEQ multiplex PCR assay. RNA was extracted using the RNeasy kit, and about 0.45 to 1 microgram was reverse transcribed with random hexamers. TCRdb itself trimmed the public reads at Q25 with fastp, ran MiXCR and retained productive beta chains. A single entry per CDR3 protein holds the most common genes and DNA from its merged rows. This sample is represented by hundreds of thousands of distinct CDR3 sequences; more than 85% of them were singletons. In total, the top ten clones hold 0.082% of the sample. Sequences were obtained from CD4+ T cells from PBMCs. The source of these receptors is a human donor with multiple sclerosis.

CDR3 coding DNA: TGTGCCAGCAGTGAAGGGCAGAATAAGGGGGAGCTGTTTTTT. The encoded protein is CASSEGQNKGELFF. This chain joins TRBV2 and TRBJ2-2; D gene uncertain. This CDR3 region has 14 residues. Germline V gene lookup returns CDR1 SNHLY and CDR2 FYNNEI. V gave up 1 base and J gave up 8 bases, with 11 bases separating them.

The chain couples TRBV7-2 to TRBJ1-6; TRBD1 might be the D (6 bases). CDR3 length: 16 residues. Germline lookup yields CDR1 SGHTA and CDR2 FQGNSA. Trimming removed 5 bases at V and 0 bases at J, with 11 bases between. CDR3 DNA: TGTGCCAGCAGCGGACAGACCTCCTCCTATAATTCACCCCTCCACTTT. Translating gives CASSGQTSSYNSPLHF.

The V and J genes are TRBV29-1 and TRBJ2-5, with D perhaps TRBD2 (5 bases). CDR1 is SQVTM, CDR2 ANQGSEA, per germline. The CDR3 runs to 14 residues. The V end was cut by 0 bases, the J end by 4 bases, with 12 bases between. CDR3 sequence (DNA): TGCAGCGTTGAAGAGGACGGTGGGAGAGAGACCCAGTACTTC. This encodes CSVEEDGGRETQYF.

The J gene is TRBJ1-5, the V gene TRBV12-3 or TRBV12-4; 8 bases agree with TRBD1. This CDR3 spans 16 amino acids. The trim removed 3 bases at V and 4 bases at J, leaving 8 bases unmatched. CDR3 coding DNA: TGTGCCAGCAGTTTGGGGACAGGAGTGGGGAATCAGCCCCAGCATTTT. Its translation is CASSLGTGVGNQPQHF.

The chain joins TRBV29-1 to TRBJ1-1; weak D call: TRBD1 (5 bases). The germline gives CDR1 SQVTM, CDR2 ANQGSEA. Trimming removed 6 bases from V and 8 bases from J, with 16 bases in between. The CDR3 sequence is 12 residues long. The CDR3 DNA reads as TGCAGCGTAGAACAGGAAAAGAGAGAAGCTTTCTTT. Translation: CSVEQEKREAFF.

The chain has TRBV11-2 and TRBJ1-1; D is unresolved. Germline V gene lookup returns CDR1 SGHAT and CDR2 FQNNGV. Between the trimmed V and J ends, which lost 3 bases and 1 base, there was a span of 6 bases. The length of the CDR3 is 13 residues. CDR3 DNA sequence: TGTGCCAGCAGCTTCTTCGGGAACACTGAAGCTTTCTTT. It specifies CASSFFGNTEAFF.

The V gene is TRBV30, the J gene TRBJ1-2; no clear D. Trimming pared 8 bases from V and 8 bases from J, leaving 21 bases between. This CDR3 comprises 13 residues. Germline V gene sequence: CDR1 GTSNPN, CDR2 SVGIG (reference sequence). The CDR3 nucleotides are TGTGCCGCCCAAGGGCAGCTGGTGGAGGGCTACACCTTC. It translates to CAAQGQLVEGYTF.

The V call is TRBV19, the J call TRBJ1-1; the match to TRBD1 covers 10 bases. Germline V lookup: CDR1 LNHDA, CDR2 SQIVND (reference sequence). Trimming at V came to 1 base and at J to 2 bases, leaving 1 base not matched to a gene. The CDR3 spans 15 residues. Written as DNA, the CDR3 is TGTGCCAGTAGTATAGGGGACAGGGGAAACACTGAAGCTTTCTTT. Its protein is CASSIGDRGNTEAFF. The variable domain in full, completed from reference TRBV19 and TRBJ1-1, reads DGGITQSPKYLFRKEGQNVTLSCEQNLNHDAMYWYRQDPGQGLRLIYYSQIVNDFQKGDIAEGYSVSREKKESFPLTVTSAQKNPTAFYLCASSIGDRGNTEAFFGQGTRLTVV.